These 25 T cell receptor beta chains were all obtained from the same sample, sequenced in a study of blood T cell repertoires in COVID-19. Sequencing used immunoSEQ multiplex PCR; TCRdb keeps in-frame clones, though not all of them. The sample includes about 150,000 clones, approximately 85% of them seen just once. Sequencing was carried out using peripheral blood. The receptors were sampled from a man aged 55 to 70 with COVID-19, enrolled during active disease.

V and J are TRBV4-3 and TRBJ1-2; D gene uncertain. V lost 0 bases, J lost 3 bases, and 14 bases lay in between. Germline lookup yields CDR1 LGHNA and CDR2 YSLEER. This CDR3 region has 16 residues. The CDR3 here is CASSQEALYGDYGYTF. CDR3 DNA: TGCGCCAGCAGCCAAGAGGCTCTGTACGGAGACTATGGCTACACCTTC.

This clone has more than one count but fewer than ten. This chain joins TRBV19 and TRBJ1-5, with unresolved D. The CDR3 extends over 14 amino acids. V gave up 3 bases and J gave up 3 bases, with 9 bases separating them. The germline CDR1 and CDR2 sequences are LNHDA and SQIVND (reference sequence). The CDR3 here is CASSIAGYNQPQHF. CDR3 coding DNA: TGTGCCAGTAGTATTGCAGGTTACAATCAGCCCCAGCATTTT.

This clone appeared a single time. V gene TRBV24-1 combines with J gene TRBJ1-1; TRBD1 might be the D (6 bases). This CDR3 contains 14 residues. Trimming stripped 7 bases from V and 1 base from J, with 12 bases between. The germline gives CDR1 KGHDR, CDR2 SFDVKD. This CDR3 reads CATSQGGWNTEAFF. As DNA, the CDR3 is TGTGCCACCAGCCAAGGGGGTTGGAACACTGAAGCTTTCTTT.

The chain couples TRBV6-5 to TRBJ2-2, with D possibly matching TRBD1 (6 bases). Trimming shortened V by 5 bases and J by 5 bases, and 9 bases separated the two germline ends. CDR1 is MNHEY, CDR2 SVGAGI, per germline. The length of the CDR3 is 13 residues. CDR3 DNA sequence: TGTGCCAGCAGTCCGCAGGGGACCGGGGAGCTGTTTTTT. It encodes CASSPQGTGELFF.

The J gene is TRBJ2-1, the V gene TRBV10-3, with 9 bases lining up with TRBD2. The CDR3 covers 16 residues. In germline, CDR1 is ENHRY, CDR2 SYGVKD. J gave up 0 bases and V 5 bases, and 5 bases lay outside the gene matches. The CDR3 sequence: CAISRGSGSSYNEQFF. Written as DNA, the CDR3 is TGTGCCATCAGTCGGGGTAGCGGGAGCTCCTACAATGAGCAGTTCTTC.

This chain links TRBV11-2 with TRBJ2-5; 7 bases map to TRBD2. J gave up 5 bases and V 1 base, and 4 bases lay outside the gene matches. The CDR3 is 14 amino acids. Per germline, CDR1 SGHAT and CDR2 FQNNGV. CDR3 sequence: CASSLASGGETQYF. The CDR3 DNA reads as TGTGCCAGCAGCTTAGCTAGCGGCGGGGAGACCCAGTACTTC.

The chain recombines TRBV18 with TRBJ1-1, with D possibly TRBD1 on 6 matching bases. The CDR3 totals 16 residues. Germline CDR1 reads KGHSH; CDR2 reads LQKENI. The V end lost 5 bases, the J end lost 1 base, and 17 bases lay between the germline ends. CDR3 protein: CASSDGTLKGNTEAFF. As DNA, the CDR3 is TGTGCCAGCTCAGACGGGACACTAAAAGGGAACACTGAAGCTTTCTTT.

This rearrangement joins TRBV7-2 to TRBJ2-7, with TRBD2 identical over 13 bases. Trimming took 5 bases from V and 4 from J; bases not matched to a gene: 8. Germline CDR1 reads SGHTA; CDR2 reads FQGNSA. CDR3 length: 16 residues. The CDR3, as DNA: TGTGCCAGCAGCCGCGGACTAGCGGGAGATAAATACGAGCAGTACTTC. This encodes CASSRGLAGDKYEQYF. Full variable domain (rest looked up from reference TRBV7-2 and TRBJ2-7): GAGVSQSPSNKVTEKGKDVELRCDPISGHTALYWYRQSLGQGLEFLIYFQGNSAPDKSGLPSDRFSAERTGGSVSTLTIQRTQQEDSAVYLCASSRGLAGDKYEQYFGPGTRLTVT.

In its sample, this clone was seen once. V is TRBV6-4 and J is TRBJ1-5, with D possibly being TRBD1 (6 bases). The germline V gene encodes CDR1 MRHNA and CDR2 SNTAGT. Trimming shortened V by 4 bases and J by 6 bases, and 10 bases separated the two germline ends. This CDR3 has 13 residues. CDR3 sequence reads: CASSGQAGQPQHF. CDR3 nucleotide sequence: TGTGCCAGCAGTGGACAGGCAGGTCAGCCCCAGCATTTT.

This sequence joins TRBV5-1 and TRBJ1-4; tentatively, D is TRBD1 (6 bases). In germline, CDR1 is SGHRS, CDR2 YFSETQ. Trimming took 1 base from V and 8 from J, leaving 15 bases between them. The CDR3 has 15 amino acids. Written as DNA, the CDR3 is TGCGCCAGCAGCTTGATGGCAGGGGTGACCGAAAAACTGTTTTTT. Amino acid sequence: CASSLMAGVTEKLFF.

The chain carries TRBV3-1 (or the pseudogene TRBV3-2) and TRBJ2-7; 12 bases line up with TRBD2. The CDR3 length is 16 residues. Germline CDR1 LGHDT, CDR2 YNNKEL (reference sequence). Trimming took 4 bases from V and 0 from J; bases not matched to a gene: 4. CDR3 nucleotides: TGTGCCAGCAGCCGGACTAGCGGGGTCAGCTCCTACGAGCAGTACTTC. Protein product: CASSRTSGVSSYEQYF.

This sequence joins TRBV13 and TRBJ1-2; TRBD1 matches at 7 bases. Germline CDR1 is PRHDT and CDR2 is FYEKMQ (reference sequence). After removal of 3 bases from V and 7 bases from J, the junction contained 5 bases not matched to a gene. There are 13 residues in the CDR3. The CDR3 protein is CASSFDRVSGYTF. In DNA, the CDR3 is TGTGCCAGCAGCTTCGACAGGGTCTCTGGCTACACCTTC. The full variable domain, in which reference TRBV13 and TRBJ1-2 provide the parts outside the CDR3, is AAGVIQSPRHLIKEKRETATLKCYPIPRHDTVYWYQQGPGQDPQFLISFYEKMQSDKGSIPDRFSAQQFSDYHSELNMSSLELGDSALYFCASSFDRVSGYTFGSGTRLTVV.

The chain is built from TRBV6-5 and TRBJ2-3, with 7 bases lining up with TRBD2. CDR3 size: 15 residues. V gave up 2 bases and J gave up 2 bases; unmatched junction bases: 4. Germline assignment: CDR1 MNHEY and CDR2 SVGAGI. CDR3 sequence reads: CASSYRAGNTDTQYF. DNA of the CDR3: TGTGCCAGCAGTTACCGAGCGGGGAACACAGATACGCAGTATTTT.

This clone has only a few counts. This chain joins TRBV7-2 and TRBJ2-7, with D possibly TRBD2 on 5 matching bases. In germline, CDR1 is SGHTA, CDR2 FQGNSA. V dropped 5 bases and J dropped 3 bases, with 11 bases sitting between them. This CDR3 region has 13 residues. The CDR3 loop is CASSGLRDYEQYF. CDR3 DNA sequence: TGTGCCAGCAGCGGACTCAGAGACTACGAGCAGTACTTC.

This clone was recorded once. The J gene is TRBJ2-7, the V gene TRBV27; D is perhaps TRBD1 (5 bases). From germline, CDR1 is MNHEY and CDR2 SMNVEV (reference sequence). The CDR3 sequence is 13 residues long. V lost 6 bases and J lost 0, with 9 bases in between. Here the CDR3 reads CASRRQSSYEQYF. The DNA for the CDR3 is TGTGCCAGCAGGCGACAGAGCTCCTACGAGCAGTACTTC.

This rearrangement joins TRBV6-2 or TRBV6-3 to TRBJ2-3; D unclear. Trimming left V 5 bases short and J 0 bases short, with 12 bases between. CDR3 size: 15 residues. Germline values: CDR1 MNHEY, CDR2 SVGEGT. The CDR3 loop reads CASSDYGTSTDTQYF. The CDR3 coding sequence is TGTGCCAGCAGTGATTACGGTACTAGCACAGATACGCAGTATTTT.

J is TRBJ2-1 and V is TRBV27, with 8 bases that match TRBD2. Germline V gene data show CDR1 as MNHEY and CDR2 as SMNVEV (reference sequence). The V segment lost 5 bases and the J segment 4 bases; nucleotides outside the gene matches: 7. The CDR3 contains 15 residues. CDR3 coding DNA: TGTGCCAGCAGTGCAAGCGGGGGACTATACAATGAGCAGTTCTTC. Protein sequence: CASSASGGLYNEQFF.

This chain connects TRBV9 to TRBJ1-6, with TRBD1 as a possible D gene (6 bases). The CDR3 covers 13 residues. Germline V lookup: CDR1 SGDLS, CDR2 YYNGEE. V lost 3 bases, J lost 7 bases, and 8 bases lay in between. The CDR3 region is CASSAQGNSPLHF. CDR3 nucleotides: TGTGCCAGCAGCGCCCAGGGGAATTCACCCCTCCACTTT. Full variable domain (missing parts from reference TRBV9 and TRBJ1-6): DSGVTQTPKHLITATGQRVTLRCSPRSGDLSVYWYQQSLDQGLQFLIQYYNGEERAKGNILERFSAQQFPDLHSELNLSSLELGDSALYFCASSAQGNSPLHFGNGTRLTVT.

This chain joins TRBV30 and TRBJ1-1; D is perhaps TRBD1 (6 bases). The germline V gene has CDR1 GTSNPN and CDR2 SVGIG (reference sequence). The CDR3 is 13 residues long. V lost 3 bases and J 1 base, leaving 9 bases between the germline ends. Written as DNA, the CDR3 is TGTGCCTGGAGAACAGGGCCGAACACTGAAGCTTTCTTT. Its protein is CAWRTGPNTEAFF.

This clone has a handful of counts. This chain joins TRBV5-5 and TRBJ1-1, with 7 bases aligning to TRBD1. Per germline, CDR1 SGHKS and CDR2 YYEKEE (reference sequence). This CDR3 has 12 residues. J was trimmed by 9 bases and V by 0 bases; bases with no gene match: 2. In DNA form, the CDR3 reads TGTGCCAGCAGCTTGGCGACAGGGCAAGCTTTCTTT. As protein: CASSLATGQAFF.

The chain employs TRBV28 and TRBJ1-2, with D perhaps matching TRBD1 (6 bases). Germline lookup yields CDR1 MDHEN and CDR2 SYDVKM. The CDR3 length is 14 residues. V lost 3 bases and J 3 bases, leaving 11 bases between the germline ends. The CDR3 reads CASSFIPGDYGYTF. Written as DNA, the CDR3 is TGTGCCAGCAGTTTCATTCCAGGGGACTATGGCTACACCTTC.

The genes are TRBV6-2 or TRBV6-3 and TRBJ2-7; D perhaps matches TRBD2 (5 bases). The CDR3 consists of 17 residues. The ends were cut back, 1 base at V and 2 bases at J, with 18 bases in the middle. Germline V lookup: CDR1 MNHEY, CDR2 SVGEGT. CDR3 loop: CASSYYDADSITYEQYF. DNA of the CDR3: TGTGCCAGCAGTTACTATGATGCGGACTCTATAACCTACGAGCAGTACTTC.

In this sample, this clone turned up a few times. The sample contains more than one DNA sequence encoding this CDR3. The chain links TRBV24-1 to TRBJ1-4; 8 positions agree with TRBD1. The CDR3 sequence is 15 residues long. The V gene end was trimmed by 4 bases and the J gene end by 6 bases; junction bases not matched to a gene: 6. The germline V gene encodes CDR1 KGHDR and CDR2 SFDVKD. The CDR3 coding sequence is TGTGCCACCAGTGACCCCGGACAGGGAGATGAAAAACTGTTTTTT. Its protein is CATSDPGQGDEKLFF.

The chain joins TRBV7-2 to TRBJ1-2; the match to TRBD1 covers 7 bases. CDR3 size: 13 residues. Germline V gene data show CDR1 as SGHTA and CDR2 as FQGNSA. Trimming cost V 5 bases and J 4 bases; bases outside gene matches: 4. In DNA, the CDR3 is TGTGCCAGCAGCCTGGGACAGACCTATGGCTACACCTTC. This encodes CASSLGQTYGYTF.

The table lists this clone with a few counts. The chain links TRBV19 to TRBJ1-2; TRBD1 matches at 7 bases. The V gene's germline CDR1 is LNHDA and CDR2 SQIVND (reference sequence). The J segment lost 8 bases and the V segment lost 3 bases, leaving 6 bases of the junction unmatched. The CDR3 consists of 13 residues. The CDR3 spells CASSIDRERGYTF. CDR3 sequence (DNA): TGTGCCAGTAGTATCGACAGGGAAAGGGGCTACACCTTC.